The rows below give T cell receptor beta chains drawn from one sample of a study of T-cell reconstitution after alpha-beta-depleted transplantation in children. Via MiXCR, TCRdb re-called the PCR reads, giving one row per CDR3 protein. The table lists about 580,000 distinct CDR3 sequences, 20% to 25% of them singletons. Sequenced material: PBMCs, mostly from graft donor cells, taken 360 days after TCRalphabeta/CD19-depleted stem cell transplant. The origin of the receptors is a boy younger than two who had a stem cell transplant for acute myeloid leukemia, so the T cells may come from the graft donor. The CDR3 runs from the conserved cysteine through the conserved F or W. The order of the fields is CDR3 length, D gene, clone size, V gene, J gene, CDR3 DNA, CDR3 protein. A D gene is named only where the DNA matches it firmly. The size field is filled for only some rows; it gives once, few, many or a size class.

cdr3_length: 13; d_call: NA; clone_size: many; v_call: TRBV6-5; j_call: TRBJ1-3; cdr3_nt: TGTGCCAGCAGTTACGGTGGGGGAAACACCATATATTTT; cdr3_aa: CASSYGGGNTIYF
cdr3_length: 14; d_call: NA; clone_size: many; v_call: TRBV7-8; j_call: TRBJ2-2; cdr3_nt: TGTGCCACCCGGCGGGCAGAGAACACCGGGGAGCTGTTTTTT; cdr3_aa: CATRRAENTGELFF
cdr3_length: 14; d_call: NA; clone_size: many; v_call: TRBV11-2; j_call: TRBJ2-5; cdr3_nt: TGTGCCAGCAGCTTCCTCCGGGTCCAAGAGACCCAGTACTTC; cdr3_aa: CASSFLRVQETQYF
cdr3_length: 16; d_call: TRBD1; clone_size: NA; v_call: TRBV6-5; j_call: TRBJ2-3; cdr3_nt: TGTGCCAGCAGTTACCTAGGGGGCGGAAGCACAGATACGCAGTATTTT; cdr3_aa: CASSYLGGGSTDTQYF
cdr3_length: 15; d_call: NA; clone_size: NA; v_call: TRBV10-2; j_call: TRBJ2-5; cdr3_nt: TGCGCCAGCAGTGAGGGGTTGTTTAGTGGAGAGACCCAGTACTTC; cdr3_aa: CASSEGLFSGETQYF
cdr3_length: 12; d_call: NA; clone_size: many; v_call: TRBV20-1; j_call: TRBJ2-5; cdr3_nt: TGCAGTGCTAGCCTTAGCTGGGAGACCCAGTACTTC; cdr3_aa: CSASLSWETQYF
cdr3_length: 16; d_call: NA; clone_size: many; v_call: TRBV20-1; j_call: TRBJ2-1; cdr3_nt: TGCAGTGCTAGAGATCGGGGTCTAAACTCCTACAATGAGCAGTTCTTC; cdr3_aa: CSARDRGLNSYNEQFF
cdr3_length: 15; d_call: TRBD1; clone_size: NA; v_call: TRBV4-3; j_call: TRBJ2-7; cdr3_nt: TGCGCCAGCAGCCCCGGCAGACAGGGCGGCAACGAGCAGTACTTC; cdr3_aa: CASSPGRQGGNEQYF
cdr3_length: 13; d_call: TRBD1; clone_size: few; v_call: TRBV6-1; j_call: TRBJ1-2; cdr3_nt: TGTGCCACCAGCTGGGACAGGGCCGATGGCTACACCTTC; cdr3_aa: CATSWDRADGYTF
cdr3_length: 16; d_call: TRBD1; clone_size: NA; v_call: TRBV6-5; j_call: TRBJ1-2; cdr3_nt: TGTGCCAGCAGTTACCTGGACAGGGCCAAAGCTTATGGCTACACCTTC; cdr3_aa: CASSYLDRAKAYGYTF
cdr3_length: 15; d_call: NA; clone_size: few; v_call: TRBV5-1; j_call: TRBJ1-1; cdr3_nt: TGCGCCAGCAGCTTGGGAGGGTGGAGAGACACTGAAGCTTTCTTT; cdr3_aa: CASSLGGWRDTEAFF
cdr3_length: 13; d_call: NA; clone_size: many; v_call: TRBV7-2; j_call: TRBJ2-7; cdr3_nt: TGTGCCAGCAGTCACCCGGGGGCTTACGAGCAGTACTTC; cdr3_aa: CASSHPGAYEQYF
cdr3_length: 15; d_call: TRBD1; clone_size: many; v_call: TRBV11-2; j_call: TRBJ2-7; cdr3_nt: TGTGCCAGCAGCTTAACAGGGACAGGGGCCTACGAGCAGTACTTC; cdr3_aa: CASSLTGTGAYEQYF
cdr3_length: 17; d_call: TRBD1; clone_size: NA; v_call: TRBV4-1; j_call: TRBJ2-1; cdr3_nt: TGCGCCAGCAGCCAATCGGGACAGGGGGACGCCTACAATGAGCAGTTCTTC; cdr3_aa: CASSQSGQGDAYNEQFF
cdr3_length: 19; d_call: TRBD2; clone_size: NA; v_call: TRBV4-3; j_call: TRBJ2-3; cdr3_nt: TGCGCCAGCAGCCAGGGACTAGGGACTAGCGGGGGACTCACAGATACGCAGTATTTT; cdr3_aa: CASSQGLGTSGGLTDTQYF
cdr3_length: 16; d_call: NA; clone_size: NA; v_call: TRBV18; j_call: TRBJ1-2; cdr3_nt: TGTGCCAGCTCAGATTTCGACCCCGGGGCTAACTATGGCTACACCTTC; cdr3_aa: CASSDFDPGANYGYTF
cdr3_length: 14; d_call: NA; clone_size: few; v_call: TRBV7-2; j_call: TRBJ2-3; cdr3_nt: TGTGCCAGCAGCATCCATAGGGAGTGGAATACGCAGTATTTT; cdr3_aa: CASSIHREWNTQYF
cdr3_length: 18; d_call: TRBD1; clone_size: NA; v_call: TRBV5-1; j_call: TRBJ1-3; cdr3_nt: TGCGCCAGCAGCTTGGAACCCGGAGGGGGCCCCTCTGGAAACACCATATATTTT; cdr3_aa: CASSLEPGGGPSGNTIYF
cdr3_length: 13; d_call: NA; clone_size: NA; v_call: TRBV27; j_call: TRBJ2-7; cdr3_nt: TGTGCCAGCAGTTTATCACACCGCCACGAGCAGTACTTC; cdr3_aa: CASSLSHRHEQYF
cdr3_length: 17; d_call: TRBD2; clone_size: NA; v_call: TRBV6-2/TRBV6-3; j_call: TRBJ2-3; cdr3_nt: TGTGCCAGCAGTCGGGGACTAGCGGGGTTCCTTCCGGATACGCAGTATTTT; cdr3_aa: CASSRGLAGFLPDTQYF
cdr3_length: 19; d_call: TRBD2; clone_size: few; v_call: TRBV20-1; j_call: TRBJ2-3; cdr3_nt: TGCAGTGCTAGAGATCCTAGCGGTGAGGCGGATCTTCGCACAGATACGCAGTATTTT; cdr3_aa: CSARDPSGEADLRTDTQYF
cdr3_length: 16; d_call: NA; clone_size: NA; v_call: TRBV15; j_call: TRBJ2-1; cdr3_nt: TGTGCCACCAGCAGAGATGGCGGGGGCCCCTACAATGAGCAGTTCTTC; cdr3_aa: CATSRDGGGPYNEQFF
cdr3_length: 17; d_call: NA; clone_size: many; v_call: TRBV4-1; j_call: TRBJ2-3; cdr3_nt: TGCGCCAGCAGCCCAGGTGGAGGCGGGGCTGGCACAGATACGCAGTATTTT; cdr3_aa: CASSPGGGGAGTDTQYF
cdr3_length: 15; d_call: NA; clone_size: NA; v_call: TRBV2; j_call: TRBJ2-1; cdr3_nt: TGTGCCAGCAGCTCGGCGGGGGCCCGATACAATGAGCAGTTCTTC; cdr3_aa: CASSSAGARYNEQFF
cdr3_length: 16; d_call: NA; clone_size: few; v_call: TRBV24-1; j_call: TRBJ2-1; cdr3_nt: TGTGCCACCAGTGATCCCCGACAGACTATAAACAATGAGCAGTTCTTC; cdr3_aa: CATSDPRQTINNEQFF
cdr3_length: 13; d_call: NA; clone_size: NA; v_call: TRBV7-9; j_call: TRBJ1-1; cdr3_nt: TGTGCCAGCAGCCCCACGACAGGCACTGAAGCTTTCTTT; cdr3_aa: CASSPTTGTEAFF
cdr3_length: 11; d_call: NA; clone_size: NA; v_call: TRBV7-9; j_call: TRBJ2-3; cdr3_nt: TGTGCCGGGACGTTTCCAGATACGCAGTATTTT; cdr3_aa: CAGTFPDTQYF
cdr3_length: 14; d_call: NA; clone_size: NA; v_call: TRBV25-1; j_call: TRBJ2-1; cdr3_nt: TGTGCCAGCAGTGAGGGGGACAACTACAATGAGCAGTTCTTC; cdr3_aa: CASSEGDNYNEQFF
cdr3_length: 12; d_call: NA; clone_size: many; v_call: TRBV12-3/TRBV12-4; j_call: TRBJ2-7; cdr3_nt: TGTGCCAGCGGTATAAACTCCTACGAGCAGTACTTC; cdr3_aa: CASGINSYEQYF
cdr3_length: 17; d_call: NA; clone_size: many; v_call: TRBV12-3/TRBV12-4; j_call: TRBJ1-2; cdr3_nt: TGTGCCAGCAGTTTCGAGCCTGGGACTCAAGAATACTATGGCTACACCTTC; cdr3_aa: CASSFEPGTQEYYGYTF
cdr3_length: 16; d_call: TRBD2; clone_size: few; v_call: TRBV20-1; j_call: TRBJ2-1; cdr3_nt: TGCAGTGCTAGTATGAGTGGACTAGCGGCCTTAAATGAGCAGTTCTTC; cdr3_aa: CSASMSGLAALNEQFF
cdr3_length: 17; d_call: NA; clone_size: many; v_call: TRBV11-2; j_call: TRBJ2-5; cdr3_nt: TGTGCCAGCAGCTTAGGCTCCACCTCGGCAGGGTGGGAGACCCAGTACTTC; cdr3_aa: CASSLGSTSAGWETQYF
cdr3_length: 15; d_call: TRBD1; clone_size: few; v_call: TRBV20-1; j_call: TRBJ1-4; cdr3_nt: TGCAGTGCTTCCGACAGGGCTAGTCAGGCTGAAAAACTGTTTTTT; cdr3_aa: CSASDRASQAEKLFF